Listed below are T cell receptor beta chains from one sample, sequenced in a study of blood T cell repertoires in COVID-19. Only in-frame clones appear in the TCRdb table, and some are missing; sequencing was by immunoSEQ multiplex PCR. The table has 250,000 to 300,000 clones, 90% seen once. The sample comprised PBMCs or T cells enriched from blood (not recorded which). The receptor source for this set is a woman in her 30s who had recovered from COVID-19. Both conserved end residues are part of each CDR3. A D gene is named only where the DNA matches it firmly. A row's size may be missing; if present it is once, few, many or a size class.

>NA|once|TRBV6-4|TRBJ2-2
TGTGCCAGCAGTGGGCTCATTTTCACCGGGGAGCTGTTTTTT
CASSGLIFTGELFF
>TRBD1|NA|TRBV5-1|TRBJ1-3
TGCGCCACGCTCCCGGGACAGGGGGACACCATATATTTT
CATLPGQGDTIYF
>NA|NA|TRBV27|TRBJ2-5
TGTGCCAGCAGCCAACAGGGTACTCAAGAGACCCAGTACTTC
CASSQQGTQETQYF
>TRBD1|NA|TRBV5-5|TRBJ2-7
TGTGCCAGCAGCCTAAACCCGGGACAGGGATCCTACGAGCAGTACTTC
CASSLNPGQGSYEQYF
>NA|NA|TRBV28|TRBJ2-7
TGTGCCAGCAGTTTGAATATACAGGAGACCAACAACTACGAGCAGTACTTC
CASSLNIQETNNYEQYF
>TRBD1|NA|TRBV19|TRBJ1-5
TGTGCCAGTAGTAGGACAGGGTGGAATCAGCCCCAGCATTTT
CASSRTGWNQPQHF
>TRBD2|NA|TRBV27|TRBJ2-3
TGTGCCAGCAGTTTACAGACTAGCGGGAGCATAGATACGCAGTATTTT
CASSLQTSGSIDTQYF
>TRBD1|NA|TRBV27|TRBJ1-2
TGTGCCAGCAGTCGGGGAGGACAGGGTACGGACTATGGCTACACCTTC
CASSRGGQGTDYGYTF
>TRBD1|NA|TRBV6-2/TRBV6-3|TRBJ2-1
TGTGCCAGCAGTTACTCCAGGACAGGGGGCGGTGAGCAGTTCTTC
CASSYSRTGGGEQFF
>NA|few|TRBV18|TRBJ1-4
TGTGCCAGCTCACTGCGAGATGGACACGCAACTAATGAAAAACTGTTTTTT
CASSLRDGHATNEKLFF
>NA|NA|TRBV19|TRBJ2-1
TGTGCCAGTAGTATAAGAAGGGGCCTGAGCTCCTACAATGAGCAGTTCTTC
CASSIRRGLSSYNEQFF
>TRBD1|NA|TRBV7-8|TRBJ2-2
TGTGCCAGCAGCTTAAGAGCGACAGGGGGCGCGGTCACCGGGGAGCTGTTTTTT
CASSLRATGGAVTGELFF
>TRBD2|NA|TRBV5-1|TRBJ2-3
TGCGCCAGCAGCCCCGGGACTAGCCGGGCTAGCACAGATACGCAGTATTTT
CASSPGTSRASTDTQYF
>TRBD2|NA|TRBV15|TRBJ2-2
TGTGCCACCACTTCCAGCGGGAGTACCGGGGAGCTGTTTTTT
CATTSSGSTGELFF
>TRBD1|NA|TRBV6-5|TRBJ1-4
TGTGCCAGCAGGGGACAGACTTTTGGTGAAAAACTGTTTTTT
CASRGQTFGEKLFF
>TRBD2|NA|TRBV6-2/TRBV6-3|TRBJ2-2
TGTGCCAGCAGCGGACTAGCGGGAATCCGATGGGACACCGGGGAGCTGTTTTTT
CASSGLAGIRWDTGELFF
>TRBD2|once|TRBV5-1|TRBJ2-2
TGCGCCAGCAGCTTACCCCGACTAGCGGGACAATCCGCCGGGGAGCTGTTTTTT
CASSLPRLAGQSAGELFF